This entry lists 6 T cell receptor beta chains sequenced from one sample in a study of T cell changes during pregnancy in multiple sclerosis. Sequenced by immunoSEQ multiplex PCR; TCRdb stores in-frame clones only, minus some. The sample holds 40,000 to 55,000 clones, 92% seen once. The sample here was CD4+ T cells from peripheral blood mononuclear cells, taken in the second trimester of pregnancy. All receptors come from a female donor with multiple sclerosis, enrolled in a pregnancy study.

The chain combines TRBV7-8 with TRBJ2-7, with D perhaps TRBD1 (5 bases). This CDR3 region has 15 residues. Per germline, CDR1 SGHVS and CDR2 FQNEAQ. Trimming left V 5 bases short and J 1 base short, with 15 bases between. CDR3 in DNA: TGTGCCAGCAGCCCACAGAGTTACAGGTCCTACGAGCAGTACTTC. Amino acids: CASSPQSYRSYEQYF.

The V gene is TRBV9, the J gene TRBJ2-1; maybe TRBD1 (5 bases). This CDR3 contains 18 residues. The V end was cut by 0 bases, the J end by 7 bases, with 23 bases between. Germline V CDR1 and CDR2: SGDLS, YYNGEE. CDR3 amino acids: CASSVALRSQVGQNEQFF. The CDR3 DNA is TGTGCCAGCAGCGTAGCTCTGAGGTCACAGGTTGGTCAGAATGAGCAGTTCTTC.

The gene calls are TRBV28 and TRBJ2-1; 10 bases map to TRBD2. V trimming: 8 bases; J trimming: 5 bases; junction bases outside the gene matches: 9. The CDR3 has 15 residues. Per germline, CDR1 MDHEN and CDR2 SYDVKM. The CDR3 is CASAARLAGDNEQFF. Written as DNA, the CDR3 is TGTGCCAGCGCCGCCCGGCTAGCGGGGGACAATGAGCAGTTCTTC.

The rearrangement uses TRBV14 and TRBJ1-2; D not resolved. Trimming shortened V by 3 bases and J by 4 bases, and 9 bases separated the two germline ends. This CDR3 is built from 13 residues. CDR1 is SGHDN, CDR2 FVKESK, per germline. The CDR3 DNA reads TGTGCCAGCAGCCAGAGGAAGCTCTATGGCTACACCTTC. Residues: CASSQRKLYGYTF.

V gene TRBV18 combines with J gene TRBJ2-1; tentative D call: TRBD2 (5 bases). V was trimmed by 3 bases and J by 2 bases, leaving 14 bases between them. This CDR3 is 16 amino acids long. Germline lookup yields CDR1 KGHSH and CDR2 LQKENI. This chain's CDR3 is CASSPTTAGTYNEQFF. In DNA form, the CDR3 reads TGTGCCAGCTCACCTACCACGGCCGGGACCTACAATGAGCAGTTCTTC.

V is TRBV9 and J is TRBJ1-4; 8 nucleotides match TRBD1. V lost 4 bases, J lost 6 bases, and 8 bases stayed unmatched. This CDR3 has 15 amino acids. Germline CDR1 and CDR2: SGDLS and YYNGEE. CDR3 in DNA: TGTGCCAGCAGCAGGACAGGGCTCCGGTATGAAAAACTGTTTTTT. Protein product: CASSRTGLRYEKLFF.